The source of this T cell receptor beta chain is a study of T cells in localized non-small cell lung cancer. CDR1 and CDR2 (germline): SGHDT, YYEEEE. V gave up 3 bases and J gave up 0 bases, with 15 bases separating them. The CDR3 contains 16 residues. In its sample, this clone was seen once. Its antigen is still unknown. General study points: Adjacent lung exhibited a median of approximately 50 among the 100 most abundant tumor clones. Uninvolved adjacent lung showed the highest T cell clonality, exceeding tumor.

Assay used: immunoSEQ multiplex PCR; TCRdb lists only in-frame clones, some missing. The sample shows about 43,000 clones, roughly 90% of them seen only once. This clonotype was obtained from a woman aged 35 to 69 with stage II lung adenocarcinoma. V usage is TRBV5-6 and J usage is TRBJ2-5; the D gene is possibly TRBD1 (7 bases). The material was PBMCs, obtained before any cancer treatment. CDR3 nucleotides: TGTGCCAGCAGCTGGAGGGCACAGGGGTACCAAGAGACCCAGTACTTC. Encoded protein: CASSWRAQGYQETQYF.